The next 10 T cell receptor beta chains were all read from a single sample in a study of blood T cell repertoires in COVID-19. The table came from immunoSEQ multiplex PCR; TCRdb's copy has only in-frame clones and leaves some out. This repertoire shows tens of thousands of clones, about 80% found once; its top ten account for 4.5%. What was sequenced was peripheral blood. The receptors derive from a woman in her fifties or sixties with acute or convalescent COVID-19.

The genes are TRBV19 and TRBJ2-2; 7 nucleotides line up with TRBD1. CDR1 LNHDA and CDR2 SQIVND come from the germline V gene (reference sequence). This CDR3 has 14 residues. With V trimmed by 7 bases and J by 1 base, 3 bases remained unmatched. As DNA, the CDR3 is TGTGCCAGTAACAGGGACAGGAACACCGGGGAGCTGTTTTTT. Protein: CASNRDRNTGELFF.

The rearrangement joins TRBV19 to TRBJ2-5; 12 nucleotides align to TRBD2. The CDR3 has 17 amino acids. Germline CDR1 LNHDA, CDR2 SQIVND (reference sequence). The ends lost 5 bases at V and 1 base at J; junction bases unmatched: 8. CDR3 coding DNA: TGTGCCAGTAGTCCCCGGACTAGCGGGGCGCTCCAAGAGACCCAGTACTTC. Protein: CASSPRTSGALQETQYF.

This clone has more than one count but fewer than ten. This chain connects TRBV7-2 to TRBJ2-2; 11 positions match TRBD1. Germline lookup yields CDR1 SGHTA and CDR2 FQGNSA. CDR3 length: 15 amino acids. Losses at the gene ends were 7 bases for V and 6 bases for J; bases not matched to a gene: 7. CDR3 DNA: TGTGCCAGCAAGGGACAGGGGGGTGTTGCCGGGGAGCTGTTTTTT. This encodes CASKGQGGVAGELFF.

The chain is built from TRBV11-2 and TRBJ1-6, with 8 bases identical to TRBD1. CDR1 is SGHAT, CDR2 FQNNGV, per germline. The CDR3 spans 18 residues. V was pared by 2 bases and J by 0 bases, with 6 bases of the junction left unmatched. CDR3 sequence reads: CASSLKNRGSSYNSPLHF. The CDR3 nucleotides are TGTGCCAGCAGCTTAAAAAACAGGGGGAGCTCCTATAATTCACCCCTCCACTTT.

This rearrangement joins TRBV5-1 to TRBJ1-1, with D tentatively TRBD1 (6 bases). V lost 0 bases and J lost 1, with 10 bases in between. CDR3 length equals 15 residues. Germline lookup yields CDR1 SGHRS and CDR2 YFSETQ. The CDR3 loop is CASSLGDTTNTEAFF. CDR3 in DNA: TGCGCCAGCAGCTTGGGGGACACCACGAACACTGAAGCTTTCTTT.

This clone was observed a few times. V and J are TRBV5-3 and TRBJ1-2, with 11 bases matching TRBD1. TRBV5-3 is placed among ORFs of uncertain function. Losses at the gene ends were 4 bases for V and 0 bases for J; bases not matched to a gene: 5. The CDR3 extends over 16 amino acids. CDR3 nucleotides: TGTGCCAGAAGCCCGGGGACAGGGGGAACTAACTATGGCTACACCTTC. This translates into CARSPGTGGTNYGYTF.

The rearrangement joins TRBV15 to TRBJ2-1, with 11 bases lining up with TRBD2. The CDR3 spans 16 residues. Trimming removed 3 bases from V and 6 bases from J; junction bases left unmatched: 7. Germline CDR1 is LNHNV and CDR2 is YYDKDF (reference sequence). The CDR3 loop reads CATSREYLAGGNEQFF. The CDR3, as DNA: TGTGCCACCAGCAGGGAGTATCTAGCGGGGGGCAATGAGCAGTTCTTC.

The chain recombines TRBV19 with TRBJ2-2; a weak D match, TRBD2 (6 bases). Germline V gene data show CDR1 as LNHDA and CDR2 as SQIVND (reference sequence). The CDR3 length is 15 residues. Trimming removed 5 bases from V and 0 bases from J, with 10 bases in between. Written as DNA, the CDR3 is TGTGCCAGTAGTTACCCGGGAGCGAACACCGGGGAGCTGTTTTTT. Its translation: CASSYPGANTGELFF.

The V and J genes are TRBV18 and TRBJ1-6, with TRBD1 identical over 7 bases. The CDR3 contains 16 residues. Germline-derived CDR1 and CDR2 are KGHSH and LQKENI. J gave up 4 bases and V 4 bases, and 7 bases lay outside the gene matches. CDR3 protein: CASSLGQELYNSPLHF. CDR3 bases: TGTGCCAGCTCACTCGGACAGGAACTTTATAATTCACCCCTCCACTTT.

The DNA of the CDR3 is TGTGCCATCAGTGAGCTTGTCCCGGGACAGGGGGTGACAAGCTCTGGGGCCAACGTCCTGACTTTC. Protein product: CAISELVPGQGVTSSGANVLTF. The V call is TRBV10-3, the J call TRBJ2-6; 11 bases map to TRBD1. The CDR3 is 22 residues long. Germline-derived CDR1 and CDR2 are ENHRY and SYGVKD. Trimming removed 2 bases from V and 0 bases from J; junction bases left unmatched: 15.